Listed below are T cell receptor beta chains from one sample, sequenced in a study of blood T cell repertoires in COVID-19. The repertoire was sequenced with immunoSEQ multiplex PCR; TCRdb's copy has only in-frame clones and lacks some. The sample has approximately 210,000 clones, 70% to 85% seen once. The sample consisted of PBMCs or T cells enriched from blood (not recorded which). The source of these receptors is a man in his forties who had recovered from COVID-19. Both conserved end residues are part of each CDR3. The D gene is left open where the match is weak. Where a row states a size, it is once, few, many or the class of an expanded clone; other rows omit it.

J | size | V | D | length | CDR3 | DNA
TRBJ1-1 | few | TRBV9 | . | 15 | CASSVVAGKNTEAFF | TGTGCCAGCAGCGTAGTGGCAGGGAAGAACACTGAAGCTTTCTTT
TRBJ2-2 | . | TRBV24-1 | . | 15 | CATRGTDRTAGELFF | TGTGCCACCAGGGGAACAGACAGGACTGCCGGGGAGCTGTTTTTT
TRBJ1-2 | . | TRBV7-3 | . | 14 | CASSPQGTNYGYTF | TGTGCCAGCAGCCCTCAGGGAACTAACTATGGCTACACCTTC
TRBJ2-5 | . | TRBV5-1 | TRBD2 | 16 | CASSLKSGAVPETQYF | TGCGCCAGCAGCTTAAAGAGCGGGGCTGTACCAGAGACCCAGTACTTC
TRBJ1-1 | . | TRBV19 | . | 14 | CASSKRGLNTEAFF | TGTGCCAGTAGTAAGCGGGGCCTTAACACTGAAGCTTTCTTT
TRBJ2-1 | . | TRBV9 | TRBD2 | 14 | CASSVSSGVGEQFF | TGTGCCAGCAGCGTTTCTAGCGGGGTTGGGGAGCAGTTCTTC
TRBJ2-3 | few | TRBV28 | TRBD2 | 15 | CASSPGGHTTDTQYF | TGTGCCAGCAGTCCGGGGGGTCATACCACAGATACGCAGTATTTT
TRBJ1-2 | . | TRBV4-1 | . | 14 | CASSQLTRNYGYTF | TGCGCCAGCAGCCAGCTCACTAGGAATTATGGCTACACCTTC
TRBJ1-2 | . | TRBV12-3/TRBV12-4 | . | 11 | CASGEGGGYTF | TGTGCCAGCGGCGAAGGCGGAGGCTACACCTTC
TRBJ1-6 | . | TRBV2 | . | 12 | CASSPDNSPLHF | TGTGCCAGCAGTCCGGATAATTCACCCCTCCACTTT
TRBJ1-6 | . | TRBV5-1 | . | 15 | CASSLVGGVGSPLHF | TGCGCCAGCAGCTTAGTCGGGGGAGTAGGTTCACCCCTCCACTTT
TRBJ1-3 | . | TRBV18 | . | 15 | CASSREGLSGNTIYF | TGTGCCAGCTCCCGCGAGGGCCTCTCTGGAAACACCATATATTTT
TRBJ2-7 | . | TRBV5-1 | . | 14 | CASSFGTFPYEQYF | TGCGCCAGCAGCTTTGGGACATTTCCCTACGAGCAGTACTTC
TRBJ1-1 | . | TRBV29-1 | . | 14 | CSVEQGGMNTEAFF | TGCAGCGTGGAACAGGGAGGTATGAACACTGAAGCTTTCTTT
TRBJ2-7 | . | TRBV2 | . | 13 | CASSPSPKDEQYF | TGTGCCAGCAGCCCTAGCCCCAAGGACGAGCAGTACTTC
TRBJ2-2 | once | TRBV18 | . | 13 | CASSPWLTGELFF | TGTGCCAGCTCACCATGGCTCACCGGGGAGCTGTTTTTT
TRBJ2-2 | . | TRBV5-1 | TRBD1 | 16 | CASSHLRTGVTGELFF | TGCGCCAGCAGCCACCTACGGACAGGGGTCACCGGGGAGCTGTTTTTT
TRBJ2-7 | . | TRBV7-6 | . | 13 | CASSLVGPGEQYF | TGTGCCAGCAGCTTAGTGGGCCCTGGCGAGCAGTACTTC
TRBJ2-5 | . | TRBV14 | . | 15 | CASSSTGTNQETQYF | TGTGCCAGCAGCTCCACCGGGACAAACCAAGAGACCCAGTACTTC
TRBJ2-7 | . | TRBV7-2 | . | 15 | CASSLLMGAAYEQYF | TGTGCCAGCAGCTTATTAATGGGGGCCGCCTACGAGCAGTACTTC
TRBJ2-1 | . | TRBV18 | TRBD1 | 17 | CASSPLTGTGDGNEQFF | TGTGCCAGCTCACCACTAACCGGGACAGGGGATGGGAATGAGCAGTTCTTC
TRBJ1-1 | . | TRBV10-3 | . | 12 | CAISENDGWAFF | TGTGCCATCAGTGAGAACGATGGCTGGGCTTTCTTT
TRBJ2-5 | . | TRBV3-1/TRBV3-2 | TRBD1 | 11 | CASSTPGGQYF | TGTGCCAGCAGCACCCCAGGGGGCCAGTACTTC
TRBJ2-7 | . | TRBV7-2 | . | 16 | CASSPIGPVGPYEQYF | TGTGCCAGCAGCCCAATTGGGCCAGTGGGGCCTTACGAGCAGTACTTC
TRBJ2-2 | few | TRBV7-9 | TRBD1 | 15 | CASSSGGHRTGELFF | TGTGCCAGCAGCTCAGGGGGACACAGAACCGGGGAGCTGTTTTTT
TRBJ1-6 | . | TRBV28 | . | 15 | CATSEGVAYNSPLHF | TGTGCCACCAGCGAGGGGGTCGCCTATAATTCACCCCTCCACTTT
TRBJ1-5 | . | TRBV27 | TRBD1 | 14 | CASSGTGKGWPQHF | TGTGCCAGCAGTGGGACAGGGAAGGGGTGGCCCCAGCATTTT
TRBJ1-2 | . | TRBV7-9 | TRBD1 | 13 | CASSPGTVYGYTF | TGTGCCAGCAGCCCCGGGACAGTGTATGGCTACACCTTC
TRBJ2-7 | few | TRBV7-9 | TRBD2 | 14 | CASSPWTSESEQYF | TGTGCCAGCAGCCCCTGGACTAGCGAGAGCGAGCAGTACTTC
TRBJ2-1 | . | TRBV9 | TRBD2 | 15 | CASSVDPLAGNEQFF | TGTGCCAGCAGCGTAGACCCATTAGCGGGGAATGAGCAGTTCTTC
TRBJ2-3 | . | TRBV30 | . | 14 | CAWGDGTSTDTQYF | TGTGCCTGGGGGGACGGGACTAGCACAGATACGCAGTATTTT
TRBJ2-1 | once | TRBV6-5 | TRBD2 | 15 | CASSYPGGGAKEQFF | TGTGCCAGCAGTTACCCCGGCGGGGGGGCAAAGGAGCAGTTCTTC
TRBJ2-5 | few | TRBV2 | . | 13 | CASRVEVQETQYF | TGTGCCAGCAGAGTCGAGGTGCAAGAGACCCAGTACTTC
TRBJ1-6 | . | TRBV18 | . | 14 | CASSPLGGNSPLHF | TGTGCCAGCTCGCCCCTCGGGGGGAATTCACCCCTCCACTTT
TRBJ1-4 | . | TRBV7-2 | TRBD1 | 15 | CASSQGQGAGEKLFF | TGTGCCAGCAGCCAGGGGCAGGGGGCGGGTGAAAAACTGTTTTTT
TRBJ2-5 | . | TRBV7-9 | . | 14 | CASSLVGRQETQYF | TGTGCCAGCAGCTTAGTGGGCCGACAAGAGACCCAGTACTTC